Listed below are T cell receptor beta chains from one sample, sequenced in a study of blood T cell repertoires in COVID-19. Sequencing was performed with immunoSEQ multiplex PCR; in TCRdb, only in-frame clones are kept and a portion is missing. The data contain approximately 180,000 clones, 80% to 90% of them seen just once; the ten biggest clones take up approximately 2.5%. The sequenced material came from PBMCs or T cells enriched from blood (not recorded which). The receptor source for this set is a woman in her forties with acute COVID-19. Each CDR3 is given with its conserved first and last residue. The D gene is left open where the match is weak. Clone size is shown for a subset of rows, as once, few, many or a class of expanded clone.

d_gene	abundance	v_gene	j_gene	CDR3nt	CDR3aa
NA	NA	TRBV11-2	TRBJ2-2	TGTGCCAGCAGCTTACGGGGGAGCACCGGGGAGCTGTTTTTT	CASSLRGSTGELFF
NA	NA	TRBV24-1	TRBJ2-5	TGTGCCACCAGTGACCCCGGGACACCCCAAGAGACCCAGTACTTC	CATSDPGTPQETQYF
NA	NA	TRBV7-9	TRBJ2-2	TGTGCCAGCAGAACCGGGAAGAACACCGGGGAGCTGTTTTTT	CASRTGKNTGELFF
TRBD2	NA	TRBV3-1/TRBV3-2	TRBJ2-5	TGTGCCAGCAGCCACGAACCGGGGACTAGCGGGAGTGGAACACGAGAGACCCAGTACTTC	CASSHEPGTSGSGTRETQYF
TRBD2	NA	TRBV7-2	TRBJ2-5	TGTGCCAGCAGCTTAGGTCCGGGGGGGAAAGAGACCCAGTACTTC	CASSLGPGGKETQYF
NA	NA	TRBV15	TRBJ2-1	TGTGCCACCAGCAGGCTTCCGGGGGAAAGCTCCTACAATGAGCAGTTCTTC	CATSRLPGESSYNEQFF
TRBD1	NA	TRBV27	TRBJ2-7	TGTGCCAGCAGTTTCGGGACAGGGGGTAACTACGAGCAGTACTTC	CASSFGTGGNYEQYF
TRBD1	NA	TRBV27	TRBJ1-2	TGTGCCAGCAGTTTAAACAGGGGGACCGGTGGCTACACCTTC	CASSLNRGTGGYTF
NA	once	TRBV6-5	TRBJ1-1	TGTGCCAGCCGATGGGATAAGGGGGACACTGAAGCTTTCTTT	CASRWDKGDTEAFF
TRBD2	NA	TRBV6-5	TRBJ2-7	TGTGCCAGCAGTACCCCGGCGGGAGGGCGAAGGGAGCAGTACTTC	CASSTPAGGRREQYF
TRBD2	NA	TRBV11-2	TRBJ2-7	TGTGCCAGCAGCAAGACTAGCGGTCCCTACGAGCAGTACTTC	CASSKTSGPYEQYF
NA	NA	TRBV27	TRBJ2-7	TGTGCCAGCAGCCCTTCCCGGTACGGGAGTCCCCACGAGCAGTACTTC	CASSPSRYGSPHEQYF
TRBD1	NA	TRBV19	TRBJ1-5	TGTGCCAGTAGTATGGGACAGAGCAATCAGCCCCAGCATTTT	CASSMGQSNQPQHF
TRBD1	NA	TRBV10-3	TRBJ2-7	TGTGCCATCAGTGAATCCGGGACAGGGGGCTTGGGGGAGCAGTACTTC	CAISESGTGGLGEQYF
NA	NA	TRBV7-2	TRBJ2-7	TGTGCCAGCAGCTTCGGCGAGCAGTACTTC	CASSFGEQYF
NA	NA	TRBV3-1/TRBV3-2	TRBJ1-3	TGTGCCAGCAGCCAAGATCGCGGCAGGGCCCACTTAAAATCTGGAAACACCATATATTTT	CASSQDRGRAHLKSGNTIYF
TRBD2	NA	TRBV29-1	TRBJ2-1	TGCAGCGTTGAAAAGCGGGAGGGCAATGAGCAGTTCTTC	CSVEKREGNEQFF
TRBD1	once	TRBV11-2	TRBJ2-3	TGTGCCAGCAGCTTAACCTTCGACAGGGGGCGGGGGGATACGCAGTATTTT	CASSLTFDRGRGDTQYF
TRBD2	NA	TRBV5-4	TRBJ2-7	TGTGCCAGCAGCTTGAGCGCGGGAGCCGGCGAGCAGTACTTC	CASSLSAGAGEQYF
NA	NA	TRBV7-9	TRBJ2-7	TGTGCCACTTCAACACTAAACTACGAGCAGTACTTC	CATSTLNYEQYF
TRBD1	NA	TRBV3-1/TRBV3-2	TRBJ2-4	TGTGCCAGCAGCCAGGTACAGGGGGCGTTGACCATTCAGTACTTC	CASSQVQGALTIQYF
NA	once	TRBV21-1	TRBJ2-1	TGTGCCAGCAGCAAACCAGGGGGCAATGAGCAGTTCTTC	CASSKPGGNEQFF
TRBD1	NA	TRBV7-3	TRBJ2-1	TGTGCCAGCAGCTCTGCCGGACAGGGGAGTGATGAGCAGTTCTTC	CASSSAGQGSDEQFF
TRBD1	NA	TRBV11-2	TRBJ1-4	TGTGCCAGCAGCTCACAGGGGTTTTCTAATGAAAAACTGTTTTTT	CASSSQGFSNEKLFF
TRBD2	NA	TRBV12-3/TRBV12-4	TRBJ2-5	TGTGCCAGCAGACTCGGGGGGGCTGGGACCCAGTACTTC	CASRLGGAGTQYF
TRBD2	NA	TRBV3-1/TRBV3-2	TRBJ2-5	TGTGCCAGCAGCCAACTAGCGGGGGGGCCGACCCAGACCCAGTACTTC	CASSQLAGGPTQTQYF
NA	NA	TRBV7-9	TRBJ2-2	TGTGCCAGCTCCGGGGGCGGGGAGCTGTTTTTT	CASSGGGELFF
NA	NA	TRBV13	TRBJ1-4	TGTGCCAGCAGCTTAGGCAGAGGGGAAAAACTGTTTTTT	CASSLGRGEKLFF
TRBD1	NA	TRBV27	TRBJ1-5	TGTGCCAGCAGTCCCACGACAGGGGTGGGCAATCAGCCCCAGCATTTT	CASSPTTGVGNQPQHF
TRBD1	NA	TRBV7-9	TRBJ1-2	TGTGCCAGCAGCGACTACCCCGGACCAGGGGGATATGGCTACACCTTC	CASSDYPGPGGYGYTF
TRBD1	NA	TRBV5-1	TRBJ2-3	TGCGCCAGCAGCTTACCGAGCACAGGGGGAAACACAGATACGCAGTATTTT	CASSLPSTGGNTDTQYF
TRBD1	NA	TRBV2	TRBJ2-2	TGTGCCAGCAGTACCCGCCCACAGGGGGCTACCACCGGGGAGCTGTTTTTT	CASSTRPQGATTGELFF
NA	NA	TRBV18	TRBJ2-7	TGTGCCAGCTCACCATTTCTGTCCGAGCAGTACTTC	CASSPFLSEQYF
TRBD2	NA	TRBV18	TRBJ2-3	TGTGCCAGCTCACCATCGGGGGGGGCAGTGAATACGCAGTATTTT	CASSPSGGAVNTQYF
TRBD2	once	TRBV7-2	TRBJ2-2	TGTGCCAGCAGCTCCCAGGCGGGAGGGCCTAGGGAGCTGTTTTTT	CASSSQAGGPRELFF
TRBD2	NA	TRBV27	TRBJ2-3	TGTGCCGTGCGACCTTGGTTAGCGGGCCTTAGGGGTCTCAGCACAGATACGCAGTATTTT	CAVRPWLAGLRGLSTDTQYF
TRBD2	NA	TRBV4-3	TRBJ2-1	TGCGCCAGCAGCCTTAGACTAGCGGGATGGGATGAGCAGTTCTTC	CASSLRLAGWDEQFF